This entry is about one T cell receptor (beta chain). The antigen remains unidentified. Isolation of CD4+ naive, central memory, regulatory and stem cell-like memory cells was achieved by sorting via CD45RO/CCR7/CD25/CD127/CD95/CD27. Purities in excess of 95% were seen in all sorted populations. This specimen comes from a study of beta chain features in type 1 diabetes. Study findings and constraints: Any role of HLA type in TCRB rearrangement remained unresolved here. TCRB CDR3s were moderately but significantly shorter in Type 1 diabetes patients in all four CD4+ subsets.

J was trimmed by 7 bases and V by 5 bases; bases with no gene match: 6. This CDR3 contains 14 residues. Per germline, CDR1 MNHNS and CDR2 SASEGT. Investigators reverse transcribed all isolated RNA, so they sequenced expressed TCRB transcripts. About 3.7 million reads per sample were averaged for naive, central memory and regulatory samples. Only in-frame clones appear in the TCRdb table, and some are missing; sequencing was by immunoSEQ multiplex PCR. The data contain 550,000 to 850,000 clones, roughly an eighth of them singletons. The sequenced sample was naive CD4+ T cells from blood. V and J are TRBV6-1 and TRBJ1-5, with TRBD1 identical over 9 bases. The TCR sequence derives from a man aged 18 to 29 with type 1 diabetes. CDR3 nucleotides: TGTGCCAGCAGTCCGGGACAGGGTGAACAGCCCCAGCATTTT. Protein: CASSPGQGEQPQHF.